Following are 32 T cell receptor beta chains from one sample sequenced in a study of T cell responses to AZD1222 COVID-19 vaccine. TCRdb's table, derived via immunoSEQ multiplex PCR, lists solely in-frame clones and lacks some. The sample yields approximately 73,000 clones, 84% seen once. This specimen was peripheral blood, taken on day 0 of AZD1222 vaccination. The receptors were gathered from an adult in good health.

V gene TRBV7-2 combines with J gene TRBJ2-2, with D hard to call. Trimming removed 5 bases at V and 3 bases at J, with 13 bases between. Germline values: CDR1 SGHTA, CDR2 FQGNSA. This CDR3 has 15 residues. CDR3 region: CASSNPTRYTGELFF. The CDR3 nucleotides read TGTGCCAGCAGCAACCCAACACGATACACCGGGGAGCTGTTTTTT.

The CDR3 DNA follows: TGCGCCAGCAGCCAAACTCGAGTTGGCTCTGGAAACACCATATATTTT. Its translation is CASSQTRVGSGNTIYF. The chain has TRBV4-1 and TRBJ1-3; D remains ambiguous. Germline V gene lookup returns CDR1 MGHRA and CDR2 YSYEKL. Trimming left V 2 bases short and J 0 bases short, with 11 bases between. CDR3 size: 16 residues.

The chain employs TRBV18 and TRBJ1-1; D gene unclear. Germline V CDR1 and CDR2: KGHSH, LQKENI. The CDR3 has 12 amino acids. Between the trimmed V and J ends, which lost 1 base and 5 bases, there was a span of 5 bases. The CDR3 bases are TGTGCCAGCTCACCACAGGAGACTGAAGCTTTCTTT. Translating it yields CASSPQETEAFF.

The rearrangement uses TRBV4-2 and TRBJ2-1; no definite D call. V was trimmed by 0 bases and J by 8 bases, leaving 14 bases between them. Looked up from germline, CDR1 is LGHNA and CDR2 is YNFKEQ. This CDR3 is built from 15 residues. The CDR3 reads CASSQDLGQPDEQFF. CDR3 DNA: TGTGCCAGCAGCCAAGATCTCGGGCAACCGGATGAGCAGTTCTTC.

CDR3 residues: CAWKGGWYRALNTGELFF. The CDR3 DNA is TGTGCCTGGAAGGGAGGGTGGTACAGGGCCCTAAACACCGGGGAGCTGTTTTTT. The genes are TRBV30 and TRBJ2-2; tentative D call: TRBD2 (7 bases). V lost 4 bases and J lost 2, with 23 bases in between. In germline, CDR1 is GTSNPN, CDR2 SVGIG (reference sequence). The CDR3 is 18 amino acids.

V gene TRBV10-3 combines with J gene TRBJ2-7; D might be TRBD2 (5 bases). With 0 bases removed from V and 1 base from J, the gap between germline ends came to 10 bases. The CDR3 totals 15 residues. Germline CDR1 ENHRY, CDR2 SYGVKD. CDR3 sequence: CAISESGDKSYEQYF. For the CDR3, the DNA is TGTGCCATCAGTGAGTCGGGAGACAAATCCTACGAGCAGTACTTC.

The chain couples TRBV27 to TRBJ1-4; 8 bases match TRBD1. This CDR3 comprises 17 residues. The trim removed 6 bases at V and 0 bases at J, leaving 9 bases unmatched. Germline V gene data show CDR1 as MNHEY and CDR2 as SMNVEV (reference sequence). Here the CDR3 reads CASRAGTGITTNEKLFF. Here the CDR3 DNA reads TGTGCCAGCAGAGCCGGGACAGGAATCACAACTAATGAAAAACTGTTTTTT.

The J gene is TRBJ2-2, the V gene TRBV2, with D possibly TRBD2 on 5 matching bases. Trimming left V 3 bases short and J 7 bases short, with 12 bases between. CDR3 size: 14 residues. Germline-derived CDR1 and CDR2 are SNHLY and FYNNEI. CDR3: CASSDDYQFGELFF. The CDR3 DNA follows: TGTGCCAGCAGTGACGACTATCAGTTCGGGGAGCTGTTTTTT.

This rearrangement joins TRBV21-1 to TRBJ1-4. TRBV21-1 is shown as a pseudogene. This CDR3 contains 17 residues. The CDR3 DNA reads as TGTGCCAGCTGGAGTCAGCTTCCACTCGGGACTAATGAAAAACTGTTTTTT. Protein sequence: CASWSQLPLGTNEKLFF.

The chain is built from TRBV6-5 and TRBJ1-2; maybe TRBD1 (6 bases). The CDR3 length is 15 residues. CDR1 and CDR2 from the germline V gene are MNHEY and SVGAGI. The V end lost 0 bases, the J end lost 5 bases, and 13 bases lay between the germline ends. For the CDR3, the DNA is TGTGCCAGCAGTTACTCTCAACAGGGAGGGTATGGCTACACCTTC. Translating gives CASSYSQQGGYGYTF.

The chain has TRBV4-1 and TRBJ2-4, with D perhaps matching TRBD2 (5 bases). CDR3 length: 15 amino acids. Germline assignment: CDR1 MGHRA and CDR2 YSYEKL. The V gene lost 4 bases and the J gene lost 6 bases, with 16 bases spanning the gap. CDR3: CASSRGGTGGNIQYF. The CDR3 bases are TGCGCCAGCAGCCGAGGAGGTACCGGTGGAAACATTCAGTACTTC.

This chain connects TRBV12-3 or TRBV12-4 to TRBJ1-4; D not certain. This CDR3 comprises 13 residues. Trimming pared 3 bases from V and 8 bases from J, leaving 10 bases between. CDR3 residues: CASSFRGREKLFF. CDR3 coding DNA: TGTGCCAGCAGTTTTAGAGGCCGAGAAAAACTGTTTTTT.

V is TRBV10-1 and J is TRBJ1-1; the D is unclear. The CDR3 covers 17 residues. Germline V gene sequence: CDR1 WNHNN, CDR2 SYGVQD (reference sequence). V shed 3 bases and J shed 0 bases, with 17 bases lying between them. The CDR3 region has the DNA TGCGCCAGCAGTGAAGCAGACATCGTAGTGATGAACACTGAAGCTTTCTTT. Amino acid sequence: CASSEADIVVMNTEAFF.

This clone occurred a few times. This sample includes further DNA sequences coding for the same CDR3. The rearrangement links TRBV7-9 to TRBJ1-1; TRBD1 is a possible D gene (6 bases). V lost 5 bases to trimming and J lost 2 bases, with 12 bases between them. Germline V gives CDR1 SEHNR, CDR2 FQNEAQ (reference sequence). The CDR3 runs 14 residues. The DNA for the CDR3 is TGTGCCAGCAGCCCCGTGGGGGCAAACACTGAAGCTTTCTTT. This encodes CASSPVGANTEAFF.

V is TRBV7-9 and J is TRBJ1-1, with 9 bases lining up with TRBD1. J was trimmed by 3 bases and V by 5 bases; bases with no gene match: 4. There are 14 residues in the CDR3. Germline V CDR1 and CDR2: SEHNR, FQNEAQ (reference sequence). CDR3 DNA: TGTGCCAGCAGCAAGGGACAGGGAGACACTGAAGCTTTCTTT. This gives the protein CASSKGQGDTEAFF.

The J gene is TRBJ2-5, the V gene TRBV18; no firm D call. The CDR3 runs 11 residues. Germline CDR1 KGHSH, CDR2 LQKENI. V gave up 5 bases and J gave up 4 bases, with 5 bases separating them. CDR3 sequence reads: CASSTGETQYF. DNA for the CDR3: TGTGCCAGCTCAACGGGAGAGACCCAGTACTTC. Complete variable domain (other parts from reference TRBV18 and TRBJ2-5): NAGVMQNPRHLVRRRGQEARLRCSPMKGHSHVYWYRQLPEEGLKFMVYLQKENIIDESGMPKERFSAEFPKEGPSILRIQQVVRGDSAAYFCASSTGETQYFGPGTRLLVL.

The J gene is TRBJ1-5, the V gene TRBV4-1, with a tentative D call TRBD1 (5 bases). Trimming shortened V by 1 base and J by 3 bases, and 10 bases separated the two germline ends. The CDR3 runs to 15 residues. CDR1 is MGHRA and CDR2 is YSYEKL in the germline V gene. The CDR3 loop is CASSQGQNFNQPQHF. The CDR3 nucleotides are TGCGCCAGCAGCCAAGGACAGAACTTCAATCAGCCCCAGCATTTT.

The rearrangement joins TRBV24-1 to TRBJ2-2; weak D call: TRBD1 (5 bases). Trimming stripped 6 bases from V and 1 base from J, with 8 bases between. Germline loops: CDR1 KGHDR, CDR2 SFDVKD. This CDR3 is built from 14 residues. The CDR3 nucleotides read TGTGCCACCAGTCCTGGACAGAACACCGGGGAGCTGTTTTTT. Its protein product is CATSPGQNTGELFF.

This chain's CDR3 is CASSLGTGTEAFF. The CDR3 DNA reads as TGTGCCAGCTCCCTAGGGACGGGCACTGAAGCTTTCTTT. This chain links TRBV6-5 with TRBJ1-1, with D tentatively TRBD1 (5 bases). In germline, CDR1 is MNHEY, CDR2 SVGAGI. The CDR3 consists of 13 residues. V was trimmed by 8 bases and J by 4 bases, leaving 14 bases between them.

By share, this clone ranks as medium-sized. CDR3 in amino acids: CASSYGTVSNQPQHF. CDR3 DNA sequence: TGTGCCAGCAGTTACGGAACAGTTAGCAATCAGCCCCAGCATTTT. The V and J genes are TRBV6-2 or TRBV6-3 and TRBJ1-5; D gene ambiguous. The CDR3 spans 15 residues. The germline CDR1 and CDR2 sequences are MNHEY and SVGEGT. Trimming removed 2 bases at V and 0 bases at J, with 8 bases between.

The J gene is TRBJ1-5, the V gene TRBV28, with D unresolved. V shed 5 bases and J shed 5 bases, with 34 bases lying between them. The CDR3 is 21 residues long. Germline loops: CDR1 MDHEN, CDR2 SYDVKM. CDR3 nucleotides: TGTGCCAGCAGTATTCTCCGGTTTCGTCGGCAGGCGGACGCTATCTATCAGCCCCAGCATTTT. It yields the protein CASSILRFRRQADAIYQPQHF.

This clone is a singleton in its sample. The chain joins TRBV7-8 to TRBJ2-7, with 7 positions matching TRBD1. Germline values: CDR1 SGHVS, CDR2 FQNEAQ. The V gene end was trimmed by 1 base and the J gene end by 6 bases; junction bases not matched to a gene: 3. The CDR3 runs 13 residues. CDR3: CASSLGYRGEQYF. The CDR3 DNA sequence: TGTGCCAGCAGCTTAGGCTACAGGGGCGAGCAGTACTTC.

The genes are TRBV6-4 and TRBJ2-2; 7 bases fit TRBD2. The CDR3 sequence is 14 residues long. Trimming took 8 bases from V and 6 from J; bases not matched to a gene: 9. The germline CDR1 and CDR2 sequences are MRHNA and SNTAGT. Here the CDR3 DNA reads TGTGCCAGCGGGGGGGACCGGACCTCCGGGGAGCTGTTTTTT. Its protein product is CASGGDRTSGELFF.

The V call is TRBV7-2, the J call TRBJ2-5; the D is unclear. The CDR3 runs 15 residues. V was trimmed by 1 base and J by 2 bases, leaving 11 bases between them. The germline gives CDR1 SGHTA, CDR2 FQGNSA. The CDR3 protein is CASSLVVAKQETQYF. The DNA for the CDR3 is TGTGCCAGCAGCTTAGTTGTGGCTAAACAAGAGACCCAGTACTTC.

This clone appeared a few times. The rearrangement joins TRBV5-5 to TRBJ1-6; TRBD1 might be the D (6 bases). The germline V gene has CDR1 SGHKS and CDR2 YYEKEE (reference sequence). The CDR3 spans 18 residues. V lost 4 bases to trimming and J lost 8 bases, with 25 bases between them. The CDR3 region is CASSRTSPQGSFDSPLHF. CDR3 in DNA: TGTGCCAGCAGCCGCACCTCCCCACAGGGTTCCTTTGATTCACCCCTCCACTTT.

The J gene is TRBJ2-3, the V gene TRBV10-3; a weak D match, TRBD1 (6 bases). The CDR3 is made up of 15 amino acids. From germline, CDR1 is ENHRY and CDR2 SYGVKD. V lost 6 bases and J 0 bases, leaving 13 bases between the germline ends. The CDR3 DNA reads as TGTGCCATCAGCGTGATTCAGGGGAGCACAGATACGCAGTATTTT. Encoded protein: CAISVIQGSTDTQYF.

The rearrangement links TRBV5-1 to TRBJ1-2; D unresolved. There are 13 residues in the CDR3. The V gene lost 0 bases and the J gene lost 4 bases, with 7 bases spanning the gap. Germline CDR1 is SGHRS and CDR2 is YFSETQ. In nucleotides, the CDR3 is TGCGCCAGCAGCTTGGAACAGTCCTATGGCTACACCTTC. Its protein is CASSLEQSYGYTF.

The chain joins TRBV30 to TRBJ1-2, with TRBD1 as a possible D gene (5 bases). V lost 1 base and J lost 7, with 13 bases in between. CDR1 and CDR2 from the germline V gene are GTSNPN and SVGIG (reference sequence). The CDR3 is 13 residues long. The CDR3, as DNA: TGTGCCTGGAGTGGAGGGGTAGGCGGTGGCTACACCTTC. Protein: CAWSGGVGGGYTF.

The gene calls are TRBV4-1 and TRBJ1-1; D uncertain. The V gene lost 0 bases and the J gene lost 4 bases, with 12 bases spanning the gap. Germline loops: CDR1 MGHRA, CDR2 YSYEKL. The CDR3 loop spans 15 amino acids. This chain's CDR3 is CASSQERARGTEAFF. As DNA, the CDR3 is TGCGCCAGCAGCCAAGAACGGGCCCGGGGCACTGAAGCTTTCTTT.

J is TRBJ2-6 and V is TRBV7-9; tentative D call: TRBD2 (5 bases). The V gene lost 4 bases and the J gene lost 0 bases, with 13 bases spanning the gap. The germline CDR1 and CDR2 sequences are SEHNR and FQNEAQ (reference sequence). The CDR3 extends over 17 amino acids. The DNA of the CDR3 is TGTGCCAGCAGCTCCCCGGGGATAGGCTCTGGGGCCAACGTCCTGACTTTC. Amino acid sequence: CASSSPGIGSGANVLTF.

This rearrangement joins TRBV7-9 to TRBJ2-1, with D tentatively TRBD2 (6 bases). The CDR3 covers 15 residues. Trimming shortened V by 5 bases and J by 8 bases, and 19 bases separated the two germline ends. The germline CDR1 and CDR2 sequences are SEHNR and FQNEAQ (reference sequence). The CDR3 is CASSRAGRWGDEQFF. In DNA, the CDR3 is TGTGCCAGCAGCAGGGCAGGTCGATGGGGGGATGAGCAGTTCTTC.

V and J are TRBV19 and TRBJ1-2; D remains ambiguous. The CDR3 runs 13 residues. Germline assignment: CDR1 LNHDA and CDR2 SQIVND (reference sequence). The V gene lost 6 bases and the J gene lost 4 bases, with 12 bases spanning the gap. CDR3 region: CASRPPAGYGYTF. Here the CDR3 DNA reads TGTGCCAGTAGACCCCCCGCAGGCTATGGCTACACCTTC. The entire variable domain, with the rest obtained from reference TRBV19 and TRBJ1-2, is as follows: DGGITQSPKYLFRKEGQNVTLSCEQNLNHDAMYWYRQDPGQGLRLIYYSQIVNDFQKGDIAEGYSVSREKKESFPLTVTSAQKNPTAFYLCASRPPAGYGYTFGSGTRLTVV.